This is a list of T cell receptor beta chains from one sample in a study of control samples from healthy donors and cancer patients. Here immunoSEQ multiplex PCR was the method, and the copy in TCRdb shows in-frame clones only, minus some. The sample includes nearly 200,000 clones, around 93% of them seen just once. The sample comprised blood. Receptors were obtained from a man younger than 40 in good health. CDR3s include the opening cysteine and the closing phenylalanine or tryptophan. D genes are given only for firm matches. Size is omitted from some rows. Given values are once, few, many or a class for expanded clones.

. . TRBJ2-7 TRBV27 CASRLTGTGLYEQYF TGTGCCAGCAGATTGACCGGGACTGGGCTCTACGAGCAGTACTTC
. TRBD1 TRBJ2-1 TRBV11-2 CASSPFTGAHEQFF TGTGCCAGCAGCCCCTTCACAGGGGCCCATGAGCAGTTCTTC
. TRBD2 TRBJ2-3 TRBV12-5 CASGFQRGDTQYF TGTGCTAGTGGTTTCCAGCGGGGGGATACGCAGTATTTT
. TRBD1 TRBJ1-2 TRBV2 CATPGTESSNYGYTF TGTGCCACCCCAGGGACAGAGAGTTCTAACTATGGCTACACCTTC
. TRBD2 TRBJ2-1 TRBV11-2 CASSLTGTRGGHNEQFF TGTGCCAGCAGCTTGACAGGGACGCGGGGGGGCCACAATGAGCAGTTCTTC
. TRBD2 TRBJ2-1 TRBV4-2 CASSQDISGGFNEQFF TGTGCCAGCAGCCAAGATATAAGCGGGGGCTTCAATGAGCAGTTCTTC
. . TRBJ1-2 TRBV30 CAWSVTGLLGLANYGYTF TGTGCCTGGAGTGTGACAGGACTACTGGGCCTAGCTAACTATGGCTACACCTTC
. . TRBJ1-2 TRBV5-1 CASSLSGVSNYGYTF TGCGCCAGCAGCTTGTCGGGGGTCTCTAACTATGGCTACACCTTC
. . TRBJ2-5 TRBV11-2 CASGAGIQETQYF TGTGCCAGCGGGGCGGGGATCCAAGAGACCCAGTACTTC
. . TRBJ2-7 TRBV6-5 CASSYSQGSRYEQYF TGTGCCAGCAGTTACTCCCAGGGTTCTCGCTACGAGCAGTACTTC
. . TRBJ1-6 TRBV7-9 CASSLLGGGSYNSPLHF TGTGCCAGCAGCTTACTTGGGGGAGGGTCCTATAATTCACCCCTCCACTTT
. . TRBJ1-5 TRBV15 CATSRGTGENQPQHF TGTGCCACCAGCAGAGGAACGGGTGAGAATCAGCCCCAGCATTTT
once . TRBJ1-5 TRBV4-1 CASSQVWGDSNQPQHF TGCGCCAGCAGCCAAGTCTGGGGGGATAGCAATCAGCCCCAGCATTTT
once . TRBJ1-1 TRBV7-2 CASSLDWGYDFF TGTGCCAGTAGCTTAGACTGGGGTTATGATTTCTTT
once . TRBJ2-1 TRBV6-1 CASSENGGPNEQFF TGTGCCAGCAGTGAAAACGGGGGGCCGAATGAGCAGTTCTTC
. . TRBJ1-2 TRBV12-5 CASGLVARGNDGYTF TGTGCTAGTGGTTTGGTAGCCAGGGGAAACGATGGCTACACCTTC
. TRBD2 TRBJ2-7 TRBV9 CASSVAPMTSGYTYEQYF TGTGCCAGCAGCGTCGCCCCGATGACTAGCGGGTATACCTACGAGCAGTACTTC
. TRBD1 TRBJ1-3 TRBV6-5 CASSTSTGAGNTIYF TGTGCCAGCAGTACCTCGACAGGGGCTGGAAACACCATATATTTT
. . TRBJ2-7 TRBV6-5 CASSQGDTSYEQYF TGTGCCAGCAGCCAAGGGGACACCTCCTACGAGCAGTACTTC
. TRBD1 TRBJ1-1 TRBV5-4 CASSLQGVDTEAFF TGTGCCAGCAGCTTACAGGGGGTTGACACTGAAGCTTTCTTT